A selection of T cell receptor beta chains follows, all from one sample in a study of memory CD4+ T cells and cytomegalovirus serostatus. TCRdb's copy holds only in-frame clones and misses some; the assay was immunoSEQ multiplex PCR. The table lists around 45,000 clones, approximately 82% of them singletons. The sample taken for sequencing was memory CD4+ T cells from blood. The source of these receptors is an adult in good health and CMV-seronegative. Both conserved end residues are part of each CDR3. Each record gives: J gene, CDR3 length, clone size, D gene, V gene, CDR3 DNA, CDR3 protein. D genes are given only for firm matches. Clone size is not always given. Where it is, it says once, few, many or a class for expanded clones.

J gene: TRBJ1-3; CDR3 length: 14; clone size: -; D gene: -; V gene: TRBV28; CDR3 DNA: TGTGCCAGCAGCCCCCAAGGCTCTGGAAACACCATATATTTT; CDR3 protein: CASSPQGSGNTIYF
J gene: TRBJ2-5; CDR3 length: 14; clone size: -; D gene: TRBD1; V gene: TRBV2; CDR3 DNA: TGTGCCAGCAGTGGGACAGGGGGCTATCAGACCCAGTACTTC; CDR3 protein: CASSGTGGYQTQYF
J gene: TRBJ1-2; CDR3 length: 13; clone size: -; D gene: -; V gene: TRBV5-6; CDR3 DNA: TGTGCCAGCAGTGACCGGGGTGTATCTGGCTACACCTTC; CDR3 protein: CASSDRGVSGYTF
J gene: TRBJ2-5; CDR3 length: 15; clone size: few; D gene: TRBD1; V gene: TRBV28; CDR3 DNA: TGTGCCAGCAGCCAGAGGACAGGGGTGGGAGAGACCCAGTACTTC; CDR3 protein: CASSQRTGVGETQYF
J gene: TRBJ2-3; CDR3 length: 11; clone size: -; D gene: -; V gene: TRBV18; CDR3 DNA: TGTGCCAGCTCACCGACAGATACGCAGTATTTT; CDR3 protein: CASSPTDTQYF
J gene: TRBJ1-1; CDR3 length: 17; clone size: -; D gene: -; V gene: TRBV13; CDR3 DNA: TGTGCCAGCAGCTTACGCCGGACACTTAAAGCGGATACTGAAGCTTTCTTT; CDR3 protein: CASSLRRTLKADTEAFF
J gene: TRBJ1-4; CDR3 length: 15; clone size: -; D gene: -; V gene: TRBV19; CDR3 DNA: TGTGCCAGTAGTATTAACTTGCAGGGCGGTGAAAAACTGTTTTTT; CDR3 protein: CASSINLQGGEKLFF
J gene: TRBJ2-2; CDR3 length: 15; clone size: -; D gene: TRBD2; V gene: TRBV6-5; CDR3 DNA: TGTGCCAGCAGTTCACTAGCGGGTGACACCGGGGAGCTGTTTTTT; CDR3 protein: CASSSLAGDTGELFF
J gene: TRBJ2-7; CDR3 length: 13; clone size: -; D gene: -; V gene: TRBV6-6; CDR3 DNA: TGTGCCAGCAGCAACCCCCGGAGCTACGAGCAGTACTTC; CDR3 protein: CASSNPRSYEQYF
J gene: TRBJ2-3; CDR3 length: 15; clone size: -; D gene: TRBD2; V gene: TRBV6-1; CDR3 DNA: TGTGCCAGCAGCAGACTAGCGGGGGGAGGAGATACGCAGTATTTT; CDR3 protein: CASSRLAGGGDTQYF
J gene: TRBJ1-6; CDR3 length: 15; clone size: once; D gene: TRBD1; V gene: TRBV6-1; CDR3 DNA: TGTGCCAGCAGACTGACAGGGGGTCGTAATTCACCCCTCCACTTT; CDR3 protein: CASRLTGGRNSPLHF
J gene: TRBJ1-2; CDR3 length: 19; clone size: -; D gene: TRBD1; V gene: TRBV5-1; CDR3 DNA: TGCGCCAGCAGCTTGGACGGGGGTGACAGGGCGCGTTCTAACTATGGCTACACCTTC; CDR3 protein: CASSLDGGDRARSNYGYTF
J gene: TRBJ1-1; CDR3 length: 13; clone size: -; D gene: -; V gene: TRBV6-4; CDR3 DNA: TGTGCCAGCAGTGTTTTGGAAGGTGAAGAAGCTTTCTTT; CDR3 protein: CASSVLEGEEAFF
J gene: TRBJ1-2; CDR3 length: 14; clone size: -; D gene: -; V gene: TRBV11-3; CDR3 DNA: TGTGCCAGCAGCTTAACGAAGGGGACGGATGGCTACACCTTC; CDR3 protein: CASSLTKGTDGYTF
J gene: TRBJ1-2; CDR3 length: 14; clone size: -; D gene: -; V gene: TRBV7-9; CDR3 DNA: TGTGCCAGCAGCGCCGACGGGGGCACCTATGGCTACACCTTC; CDR3 protein: CASSADGGTYGYTF
J gene: TRBJ1-2; CDR3 length: 17; clone size: -; D gene: TRBD1; V gene: TRBV7-9; CDR3 DNA: TGTGCCAGCAGCAACAATTGGGGGACAGGGTTAGCCTATGGCTACACCTTC; CDR3 protein: CASSNNWGTGLAYGYTF
J gene: TRBJ1-4; CDR3 length: 16; clone size: once; D gene: TRBD1; V gene: TRBV18; CDR3 DNA: TGTGCCAGCTCACTACAGGGGGCGAACTTTAATGAAAAACTGTTTTTT; CDR3 protein: CASSLQGANFNEKLFF
J gene: TRBJ2-7; CDR3 length: 15; clone size: once; D gene: -; V gene: TRBV5-4; CDR3 DNA: TGTGCCAGCAGCTCCATGACAGGTTCCTCCTACGAGCAGTACTTC; CDR3 protein: CASSSMTGSSYEQYF
J gene: TRBJ2-7; CDR3 length: 16; clone size: -; D gene: -; V gene: TRBV7-9; CDR3 DNA: TGTGCCAGCAGCTTAGCGCTGTATATCCCCCCGTACGAGCAGTACTTC; CDR3 protein: CASSLALYIPPYEQYF
J gene: TRBJ2-5; CDR3 length: 14; clone size: -; D gene: -; V gene: TRBV28; CDR3 DNA: TGTGCCAGCACACTTGGGGGGGGCGTTGAGACCCAGTACTTC; CDR3 protein: CASTLGGGVETQYF
J gene: TRBJ2-6; CDR3 length: 14; clone size: medium-sized; D gene: -; V gene: TRBV2; CDR3 DNA: TGTGCCAGCAAGGCAGTTCCCTGGGCCAACGTCCTGACTTTC; CDR3 protein: CASKAVPWANVLTF
J gene: TRBJ2-7; CDR3 length: 14; clone size: -; D gene: -; V gene: TRBV5-5; CDR3 DNA: TGTGCCAGCAGCTGGGAAGTTGTGGCCTACGAGCAGTACTTC; CDR3 protein: CASSWEVVAYEQYF
J gene: TRBJ1-2; CDR3 length: 14; clone size: few; D gene: TRBD1; V gene: TRBV28; CDR3 DNA: TGTGCCAGCAGACACGGGACAGTAGCCTATGGCTACACCTTC; CDR3 protein: CASRHGTVAYGYTF
J gene: TRBJ1-2; CDR3 length: 16; clone size: few; D gene: TRBD1; V gene: TRBV4-1; CDR3 DNA: TGCGCCAGCAGCTACGCTGACAGGGAGTATTCCTATGGCTACACCTTC; CDR3 protein: CASSYADREYSYGYTF
J gene: TRBJ2-7; CDR3 length: 12; clone size: -; D gene: -; V gene: TRBV30; CDR3 DNA: TGTGCCTGGAGTGTATTGGGTCCCGAGCAGTACTTC; CDR3 protein: CAWSVLGPEQYF
J gene: TRBJ1-1; CDR3 length: 14; clone size: few; D gene: -; V gene: TRBV29-1; CDR3 DNA: TGCAGCGTTTACGAAGCCGGAATGAACACTGAAGCTTTCTTT; CDR3 protein: CSVYEAGMNTEAFF
J gene: TRBJ2-6; CDR3 length: 18; clone size: -; D gene: -; V gene: TRBV5-1; CDR3 DNA: TGCGCCAGCAGCTTGGTCTCCGTGACCGAATCTGGGGCCAACGTCCTGACTTTC; CDR3 protein: CASSLVSVTESGANVLTF
J gene: TRBJ1-2; CDR3 length: 16; clone size: few; D gene: TRBD1; V gene: TRBV18; CDR3 DNA: TGTGCCAGCTCACCACCCGGGACAGGAACTAACTATGGCTACACCTTC; CDR3 protein: CASSPPGTGTNYGYTF
J gene: TRBJ1-4; CDR3 length: 15; clone size: -; D gene: -; V gene: TRBV9; CDR3 DNA: TGTGCCAGCAGCGTAGGGACAGTTCAAAATGAAAAACTGTTTTTT; CDR3 protein: CASSVGTVQNEKLFF
J gene: TRBJ1-1; CDR3 length: 13; clone size: few; D gene: -; V gene: TRBV11-1; CDR3 DNA: TGTGCCAGCAGCTTAGCGCACGGCTATGAAGCTTTCTTT; CDR3 protein: CASSLAHGYEAFF
J gene: TRBJ1-1; CDR3 length: 18; clone size: few; D gene: -; V gene: TRBV28; CDR3 DNA: TGTGCCAGCAGTTTATACACTCAAAACGCCGCAGGGAGAACTGAAGCTTTCTTT; CDR3 protein: CASSLYTQNAAGRTEAFF
J gene: TRBJ1-2; CDR3 length: 13; clone size: -; D gene: -; V gene: TRBV6-5; CDR3 DNA: TGTGCCAGCAGTCGGACAGAGTTCTATGGCTACACCTTC; CDR3 protein: CASSRTEFYGYTF
J gene: TRBJ2-3; CDR3 length: 16; clone size: -; D gene: -; V gene: TRBV11-2; CDR3 DNA: TGTGCCAGCAGACCGACGGGCGGGGGCAACTGGGGTACGCAGTATTTT; CDR3 protein: CASRPTGGGNWGTQYF
J gene: TRBJ1-1; CDR3 length: 16; clone size: once; D gene: -; V gene: TRBV30; CDR3 DNA: TGTGCCTGGAGTGTACTGACGGAGAGTGGGAACACTGAAGCTTTCTTT; CDR3 protein: CAWSVLTESGNTEAFF
J gene: TRBJ1-3; CDR3 length: 16; clone size: -; D gene: -; V gene: TRBV5-1; CDR3 DNA: TGCGCCAGCAGCTTGGATCCAGGGTCCGCTGGAAACACCATATATTTT; CDR3 protein: CASSLDPGSAGNTIYF
J gene: TRBJ1-2; CDR3 length: 13; clone size: -; D gene: -; V gene: TRBV6-1; CDR3 DNA: TGTGCCAGCCTTGATACAGGGTCGGGTGGCTACACCTTC; CDR3 protein: CASLDTGSGGYTF
J gene: TRBJ1-6; CDR3 length: 16; clone size: -; D gene: -; V gene: TRBV19; CDR3 DNA: TGTGCCAGTAGTAAACAGGGACTCTCCTATAATTCACCCCTCCACTTT; CDR3 protein: CASSKQGLSYNSPLHF
J gene: TRBJ2-2; CDR3 length: 14; clone size: -; D gene: TRBD1; V gene: TRBV9; CDR3 DNA: TGTGCCAGCGGGGACAGGGGGCTGACCGGGGAGCTGTTTTTT; CDR3 protein: CASGDRGLTGELFF
J gene: TRBJ2-5; CDR3 length: 12; clone size: -; D gene: TRBD2; V gene: TRBV6-1; CDR3 DNA: TGTGCCACCCTGAGCGGGGGGGAGACCCAGTACTTC; CDR3 protein: CATLSGGETQYF
J gene: TRBJ1-6; CDR3 length: 15; clone size: -; D gene: -; V gene: TRBV28; CDR3 DNA: TGTGCCAGCAAAACTATACAGGGACCGCATTCACCCCTCCACTTT; CDR3 protein: CASKTIQGPHSPLHF
J gene: TRBJ2-5; CDR3 length: 13; clone size: few; D gene: -; V gene: TRBV5-6; CDR3 DNA: TGTGCCAGCCTCCAGATTACCCAAGAGACCCAGTACTTC; CDR3 protein: CASLQITQETQYF
J gene: TRBJ2-7; CDR3 length: 13; clone size: -; D gene: TRBD1; V gene: TRBV27; CDR3 DNA: TGTGCCAGCAGTCCAATGGACAGGGACGAGCAGTACTTC; CDR3 protein: CASSPMDRDEQYF
J gene: TRBJ2-1; CDR3 length: 19; clone size: -; D gene: TRBD2; V gene: TRBV5-5; CDR3 DNA: TGTGCCAGCAGCTTGTTCGGGACTAGCGGGGGCCGAGAACACAATGAGCAGTTCTTC; CDR3 protein: CASSLFGTSGGREHNEQFF
J gene: TRBJ2-5; CDR3 length: 15; clone size: -; D gene: TRBD1; V gene: TRBV25-1; CDR3 DNA: TGTGCCAGCAGTGACCAGGGACAGGAGAAAGAGACCCAGTACTTC; CDR3 protein: CASSDQGQEKETQYF
J gene: TRBJ1-4; CDR3 length: 16; clone size: -; D gene: TRBD1; V gene: TRBV5-1; CDR3 DNA: TGCGCCAGCAGCTTGGCAATGGGACAGGGCCGGGAAAAACTGTTTTTT; CDR3 protein: CASSLAMGQGREKLFF
J gene: TRBJ1-5; CDR3 length: 14; clone size: -; D gene: TRBD1; V gene: TRBV2; CDR3 DNA: TGTGCCAGCAATACAGGGGGTACCGGGCGGCCCCAGCATTTT; CDR3 protein: CASNTGGTGRPQHF
J gene: TRBJ1-4; CDR3 length: 17; clone size: -; D gene: -; V gene: TRBV4-1; CDR3 DNA: TGCGCCAGCAGCCAAGATATTTTCAGGGCAACTAATGAAAAACTGTTTTTT; CDR3 protein: CASSQDIFRATNEKLFF
J gene: TRBJ1-1; CDR3 length: 11; clone size: few; D gene: -; V gene: TRBV30; CDR3 DNA: TGTGCCTGGAGTCGACAAGCTGAAGCTTTCTTT; CDR3 protein: CAWSRQAEAFF
J gene: TRBJ2-7; CDR3 length: 14; clone size: -; D gene: -; V gene: TRBV2; CDR3 DNA: TGTGCCAGCAGGGGGGGAACAGCAAGATACGAGCAGTACTTC; CDR3 protein: CASRGGTARYEQYF
J gene: TRBJ2-5; CDR3 length: 17; clone size: -; D gene: TRBD2; V gene: TRBV4-2; CDR3 DNA: TGTGCCAGCAGCGGGACGGGACTAGCGGGGGTCCAAGAGACCCAGTACTTC; CDR3 protein: CASSGTGLAGVQETQYF
J gene: TRBJ1-5; CDR3 length: 15; clone size: -; D gene: -; V gene: TRBV18; CDR3 DNA: TGTGCCAGCTCGCCCACAGGTGGTCGTAGGCAGCCCCAGCATTTT; CDR3 protein: CASSPTGGRRQPQHF
J gene: TRBJ2-1; CDR3 length: 14; clone size: -; D gene: TRBD2; V gene: TRBV5-1; CDR3 DNA: TGCGCCAGCAGCTTGGTCGGGGGGGCCCTTGAGCAGTTCTTC; CDR3 protein: CASSLVGGALEQFF
J gene: TRBJ1-1; CDR3 length: 15; clone size: -; D gene: -; V gene: TRBV11-2; CDR3 DNA: TGTGCCAGCAGCCAATTACTTCAGCGGAACACTGAAGCTTTCTTT; CDR3 protein: CASSQLLQRNTEAFF
J gene: TRBJ2-1; CDR3 length: 12; clone size: -; D gene: TRBD1; V gene: TRBV7-2; CDR3 DNA: TGTGCCAGCAGCTCACCGGGACAGAGGGAGTTCTTC; CDR3 protein: CASSSPGQREFF
J gene: TRBJ1-4; CDR3 length: 14; clone size: -; D gene: -; V gene: TRBV5-1; CDR3 DNA: TGCGCCAGCAGCTTGGCCGGGGGGAATGAAAAACTGTTTTTT; CDR3 protein: CASSLAGGNEKLFF
J gene: TRBJ2-2; CDR3 length: 15; clone size: -; D gene: TRBD1; V gene: TRBV11-3; CDR3 DNA: TGTGCCAGCAGCTCCGACAGGGCGAGCACCGGGGAGCTGTTTTTT; CDR3 protein: CASSSDRASTGELFF
J gene: TRBJ1-2; CDR3 length: 11; clone size: -; D gene: -; V gene: TRBV5-6; CDR3 DNA: TGTGCCAGCAGCGTCAGGGGCGGCTACACCTTC; CDR3 protein: CASSVRGGYTF
J gene: TRBJ2-1; CDR3 length: 14; clone size: -; D gene: -; V gene: TRBV14; CDR3 DNA: TGTGCCAGCAGCCAGTTTTCCGGGACCAATGAGCAGTTCTTC; CDR3 protein: CASSQFSGTNEQFF
J gene: TRBJ1-1; CDR3 length: 15; clone size: -; D gene: -; V gene: TRBV2; CDR3 DNA: TGTGCCAGCAGAGCTCGGGGGGTCGGTTACACTGAAGCTTTCTTT; CDR3 protein: CASRARGVGYTEAFF